The 11 T cell receptor beta chains below all came from one sample that was sequenced in a study of cytomegalovirus exposure and HLA in healthy donors. With 60 Vbeta and 13 Jbeta primers, the PCR was carried out. Assay: immunoSEQ multiplex PCR; the TCRdb copy retains only in-frame clones and omits some. The repertoire holds roughly 98,000 clones, with 81% as singletons. What was sequenced was PBMCs. The receptor source for this set is a man aged 35 to 55 in good health and CMV-seronegative.

This rearrangement joins TRBV27 to TRBJ2-7, with D possibly matching TRBD2 (7 bases). V was shortened by 5 bases and J by 3 bases, with 17 bases between the two germline ends. The CDR3 runs 15 residues. Per germline, CDR1 MNHEY and CDR2 SMNVEV (reference sequence). CDR3: CASSGAGHPIYEQYF. The CDR3 nucleotides read TGTGCCAGCAGTGGAGCGGGACATCCGATCTACGAGCAGTACTTC.

The genes are TRBV5-1 and TRBJ2-5, with 9 bases fitting TRBD1. The DNA end favors TRBJ2-7, so the J call may be wrong. The CDR3 spans 14 residues. Germline-derived CDR1 and CDR2 are SGHRS and YFSETQ. CDR3 residues: CASSSGDRVYEQYF. As DNA, the CDR3 is TGCGCCAGCAGCTCCGGGGACAGGGTTTACGAGCAGTACTTC.

The rearrangement joins TRBV4-3 to TRBJ2-5, with 14 bases lining up with TRBD2. The CDR3 extends over 20 amino acids. Losses at the gene ends were 2 bases for V and 2 bases for J; bases not matched to a gene: 13. Germline loops: CDR1 LGHNA, CDR2 YSLEER. CDR3 coding DNA: TGCGCCAGCAGCCAAAGAACCTCTAGACTAGCGGGGGGGAGACAAGAGACCCAGTACTTC. It encodes CASSQRTSRLAGGRQETQYF.

The chain recombines TRBV2 with TRBJ2-7; D remains ambiguous. Germline V gene lookup returns CDR1 SNHLY and CDR2 FYNNEI. This CDR3 has 15 amino acids. V lost 6 bases and J 3 bases, leaving 18 bases between the germline ends. CDR3 DNA sequence: TGTGCCAGCAGGGAAAAGCAGGATTTGCGCTACGAGCAGTACTTC. Its translation is CASREKQDLRYEQYF.

V gene TRBV6-1 combines with J gene TRBJ1-4, with TRBD1 matching 7 bases. Losses at the gene ends were 5 bases for V and 8 bases for J; bases not matched to a gene: 8. CDR1 and CDR2 (germline): MNHNS, SASEGT. This CDR3 has 14 residues. CDR3 sequence: CASSLTGTDEKLFF. The DNA of the CDR3 is TGTGCCAGCAGTTTAACCGGGACAGACGAAAAACTGTTTTTT.

The V gene is TRBV4-1, the J gene TRBJ2-1; D perhaps matches TRBD2 (7 bases). The CDR3 loop spans 17 amino acids. The ends were cut back, 0 bases at V and 0 bases at J, with 12 bases in the middle. Germline values: CDR1 MGHRA, CDR2 YSYEKL. CDR3 residues: CASSQDLGGHSYNEQFF. As DNA, the CDR3 is TGCGCCAGCAGCCAAGATCTGGGGGGGCACTCCTACAATGAGCAGTTCTTC.

J is TRBJ2-7 and V is TRBV27, with D possibly TRBD1 on 6 matching bases. CDR1 and CDR2 (germline): MNHEY, SMNVEV (reference sequence). Trimming stripped 5 bases from V and 4 bases from J, with 15 bases between. The length of the CDR3 is 14 residues. CDR3 amino acids: CASSAGTMIYEQYF. The CDR3 region has the DNA TGTGCCAGCAGTGCCGGGACAATGATTTACGAGCAGTACTTC.

This chain links TRBV29-1 with TRBJ1-5; maybe TRBD1 (6 bases). CDR1 is SQVTM and CDR2 is ANQGSEA in the germline V gene. Trimming shortened V by 4 bases and J by 1 base, and 8 bases separated the two germline ends. CDR3 size: 13 residues. Here the CDR3 DNA reads TGCAGCGTTGTGCAGGGGAGCAATCAGCCCCAGCATTTT. It is translated as CSVVQGSNQPQHF.

DNA for the CDR3: TGTGCCAGCAGTTCATTACAGGGCCCCAGGACTGAAGCTTTCTTT. Its translation is CASSSLQGPRTEAFF. V is TRBV27 and J is TRBJ1-1; D is perhaps TRBD1 (6 bases). The germline V and J ends were trimmed by 4 bases and 5 bases, with 17 bases remaining between them. CDR3 length equals 15 residues. Germline V lookup: CDR1 MNHEY, CDR2 SMNVEV (reference sequence).

This sequence joins TRBV7-8 and TRBJ1-1, with D maybe TRBD1 (6 bases). CDR3 length: 14 amino acids. Trimming took off 8 bases at V and 5 bases at J, with 18 bases between the two ends. Germline values: CDR1 SGHVS, CDR2 FQNEAQ. This chain's CDR3 is CASVRSGGRTEAFF. Here the CDR3 DNA reads TGTGCCAGCGTCCGGTCGGGGGGGCGGACTGAAGCTTTCTTT.

The rearrangement uses TRBV6-5 and TRBJ2-7; D may be TRBD1 (5 bases). The CDR3 loop spans 14 amino acids. Trimming stripped 2 bases from V and 4 bases from J, with 12 bases between. Germline CDR1 reads MNHEY; CDR2 reads SVGAGI. The CDR3 spells CASSYTAGLYEQYF. The CDR3 DNA reads as TGTGCCAGCAGTTACACGGCAGGGTTGTACGAGCAGTACTTC.